These T cell receptor beta chains were read from a single sample in a study of T cell responses to AZD1222 COVID-19 vaccine. Sequencing used immunoSEQ multiplex PCR; TCRdb keeps in-frame clones, though not all of them. The sample carries roughly 150,000 clones, about nine tenths recorded once. The specimen was peripheral blood, collected on day 0 of AZD1222 vaccination. Receptor source: an adult in good health. Both conserved end residues are part of each CDR3.

TRBV4-1	CASSQDRAVKNYEQYF
TRBV6-1	CASSEAVTGGKGEGYTF
TRBV9	CASSVDTSGSRYNEQFF
TRBV18	CASSPPNQPQHF
TRBV27	CASSPNGVNTEAFF
TRBV28	CASSLLPAFNEQFF
TRBV28	CASSLYGGNTIYF
TRBV10-3	CAISLRDRDSGVEGTQYF
TRBV7-9	CASSLGTVSTDTQYF
TRBV5-6	CASSLGERGSNQPQHF
TRBV11-2	CASSPRENTGELFF
TRBV5-1	CASSPDRGNYGYTF
TRBV7-8	CASSLRGASQTEAFF
TRBV5-1	CASSFAVGRRDTEAFF
TRBV29-1	CSARGQVDYGYTF
TRBV27	CASSLSGFNGYTF
TRBV27	CASSLSKRGQNYGYTF
TRBV5-1	CASSFGLVVPGELFF
TRBV7-2	CASSVGLAGGLNIGDTQYF
TRBV6-5	CASSLSGRGYTF
TRBV7-9	CASSLTPGKDEAFF
TRBV19	CASSQSGGPSSYNEQFF
TRBV15	CATSRDLAQAGGYTF
TRBV6-1	CASSESVIPKGTQYF